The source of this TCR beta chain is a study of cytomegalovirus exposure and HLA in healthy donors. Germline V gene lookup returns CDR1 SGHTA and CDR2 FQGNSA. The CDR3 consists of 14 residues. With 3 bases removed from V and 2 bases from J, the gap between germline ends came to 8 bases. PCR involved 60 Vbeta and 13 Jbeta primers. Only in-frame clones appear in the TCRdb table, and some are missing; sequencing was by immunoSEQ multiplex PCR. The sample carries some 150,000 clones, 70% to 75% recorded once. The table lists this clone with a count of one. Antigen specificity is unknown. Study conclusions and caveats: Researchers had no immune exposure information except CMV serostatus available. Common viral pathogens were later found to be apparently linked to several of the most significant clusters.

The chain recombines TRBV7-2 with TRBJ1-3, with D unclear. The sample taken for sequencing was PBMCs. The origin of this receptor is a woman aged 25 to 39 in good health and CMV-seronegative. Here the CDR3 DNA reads TGTGCCAGCAGCTTCTCCAGAACTGGAAACACCATATATTTT. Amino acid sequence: CASSFSRTGNTIYF.